One and the same sample provided the 14 T cell receptor beta chains below, sequenced in a study of spatial heterogeneity in lung cancer. The time point: sample taken at primary tumor resection. Via MiXCR, TCRdb re-called the 5' RACE reads, giving one row per CDR3 protein. The table includes approximately 1,600 distinct CDR3 sequences, roughly 5.2% detected once. General study points: Higher tumor mutation counts went along with higher counts of expanded intratumoral alpha and beta TCRs.

These receptors lack a known antigen. Sequenced material: lung tumor tissue, taken at surgery. The source is a male donor with early-stage non-small cell lung cancer.

This clonotype is medium-sized by share. V usage is TRBV28 and J usage is TRBJ1-2; D may be TRBD1 (6 bases). Germline CDR1 is MDHEN and CDR2 is SYDVKM. Deletions cut 6 bases from V and 8 bases from J, with 16 bases between. The CDR3 totals 13 residues. The CDR3 loop reads CASSLGGMAGYTF. As DNA, the CDR3 is TGTGCCAGCAGCTTAGGGGGGATGGCCGGCTACACCTTC.

This clonotype was seen a few times. One junction end does not reproduce the germline sequence, and a read error may be involved. The chain couples TRBV7-9 to TRBJ1-4; a possible D gene is TRBD1 (5 bases). The germline CDR1 and CDR2 sequences are SEHNR and FQNEAQ (reference sequence). The CDR3 contains 14 residues. The CDR3 DNA reads TGTGCCAGCAGCTTCGGAGGGGTTCCTGAAAAAACTGTTTTT. It codes for CASSFGGVPEKTVF.

This clonotype is judged medium-sized. V usage is TRBV28 and J usage is TRBJ1-5, with unresolved D. The CDR3 contains 17 residues. V shed 5 bases and J shed 0 bases, with 17 bases lying between them. Germline V gene lookup returns CDR1 MDHEN and CDR2 SYDVKM. CDR3 bases: TGTGCCAGCAGTCCGACTCCAGATCTCTTTAGCAATCAGCCCCAGCATTTT. It translates to CASSPTPDLFSNQPQHF.

By share, this clonotype counts as medium-sized (0.01 to 0.1%). The chain couples TRBV28 to TRBJ2-3; weak D call: TRBD2 (6 bases). From germline, CDR1 is MDHEN and CDR2 SYDVKM. Trimming removed 6 bases at V and 2 bases at J, with 12 bases between. CDR3 length equals 14 residues. The CDR3 here is CASSIGTLTDTQYF. The CDR3 coding sequence is TGTGCCAGCAGCATCGGGACTCTCACAGATACGCAGTATTTT.

This clonotype is judged large. The CDR3 sequence is CSARGGWNTEAFF. The DNA for the CDR3 is TGCAGCGCCCGGGGAGGATGGAACACTGAAGCTTTCTTT. The gene calls are TRBV29-1 and TRBJ1-1; D unresolved. This CDR3 is built from 13 residues. Germline V gene data show CDR1 as SQVTM and CDR2 as ANQGSEA. The V and J ends lost 7 bases and 1 base respectively, with 13 bases between them.

This clonotype is judged large (0.1 to 1%). The V and J genes are TRBV27 and TRBJ2-1, with D perhaps matching TRBD2 (7 bases). Germline CDR1 and CDR2: MNHEY and SMNVEV (reference sequence). The CDR3 has 15 residues. V was trimmed by 0 bases and J by 7 bases, leaving 13 bases between them. CDR3 residues: CASSLSYGGANEQFF. The CDR3, as DNA: TGTGCCAGCAGTTTATCGTATGGGGGGGCGAATGAGCAGTTCTTC.

Within the sample, this clonotype is medium-sized. The rearrangement joins TRBV27 to TRBJ1-2; 7 bases are a match to TRBD1. The V gene end was trimmed by 2 bases and the J gene end by 3 bases; junction bases not matched to a gene: 0. CDR3 length: 13 amino acids. CDR1 is MNHEY, CDR2 SMNVEV, per germline (reference sequence). CDR3 residues: CASSLQGDYGYTF. The CDR3 DNA follows: TGTGCCAGCAGTTTACAGGGGGACTATGGCTACACCTTC.

This clonotype is medium-sized in the sample. The chain recombines TRBV6-6 with TRBJ1-1; possibly TRBD1 for D (6 bases). The CDR3 consists of 13 residues. V was shortened by 2 bases and J by 5 bases, with 9 bases between the two germline ends. CDR1 and CDR2 (germline): MNHNY, SVGAGI (reference sequence). CDR3 nucleotides: TGTGCCAGCAGTTACGGGGGCGGGACTGAAGCTTTCTTT. It is translated as CASSYGGGTEAFF.

This clonotype was counted only a few times. The V gene is TRBV29-1, the J gene TRBJ2-1; D gene ambiguous. Trimming shortened V by 7 bases and J by 2 bases, and 15 bases separated the two germline ends. This CDR3 has 14 residues. Germline values: CDR1 SQVTM, CDR2 ANQGSEA. The CDR3 region has the DNA TGCAGCGCCGCCGGAATAGTGGCCTACAATGAGCAGTTCTTC. Its protein is CSAAGIVAYNEQFF.

This clonotype is judged large. The chain uses TRBV12-3 or TRBV12-4 and TRBJ2-7; 8 nucleotides agree with TRBD2. The CDR3 runs 14 residues. The V segment lost 7 bases and the J segment 1 base; nucleotides outside the gene matches: 6. CDR3 amino acids: CASTPGGGSYEQYF. CDR3 nucleotide sequence: TGTGCCAGCACCCCGGGAGGGGGATCCTACGAGCAGTACTTC.

By sample share, this clonotype is large (0.1 to 1%). The genes are TRBV13 and TRBJ2-2, with 7 bases that match TRBD2. V was pared by 5 bases and J by 5 bases, with 8 bases of the junction left unmatched. Germline values: CDR1 PRHDT, CDR2 FYEKMQ (reference sequence). CDR3 length equals 15 residues. The CDR3 is CASSPLRGETGELFF. The CDR3, as DNA: TGTGCCAGCAGCCCCTTACGGGGGGAGACCGGGGAGCTGTTTTTT. The full variable domain, completed using reference TRBV13 and TRBJ2-2, is AAGVIQSPRHLIKEKRETATLKCYPIPRHDTVYWYQQGPGQDPQFLISFYEKMQSDKGSIPDRFSAQQFSDYHSELNMSSLELGDSALYFCASSPLRGETGELFFGEGSRLTVL.

The rearrangement links TRBV2 to TRBJ2-4; no clear D gene. Trimming pared 1 base from V and 3 bases from J, leaving 10 bases between. The CDR3 consists of 15 residues. Germline V CDR1 and CDR2: SNHLY, FYNNEI. The CDR3 sequence is CASSEGGMGKNIQYF. CDR3 DNA sequence: TGTGCCAGCAGTGAAGGGGGAATGGGCAAAAACATTCAGTACTTC.

In regard to this clonotype: One base away lies a much larger clone, so this may be a sequencing read error. This chain joins TRBV5-6 and TRBJ2-5; possibly TRBD1 or TRBD2 for D (5 bases each). Germline CDR1 SGHDT, CDR2 YYEEEE. The length of the CDR3 is 14 residues. V was shortened by 1 base and J by 5 bases, with 12 bases between the two germline ends. The CDR3 nucleotides are TGTGCCAGCAGCTTGTGGGACCCCTTGGAGACCCAGTACTTC. Translating gives CASSLWDPLETQYF.

The table lists this clonotype with many counts. This rearrangement joins TRBV5-1 to TRBJ2-3; no reliable D call. Germline CDR1 is SGHRS and CDR2 is YFSETQ. This CDR3 comprises 16 residues. V gave up 3 bases and J gave up 1 base, with 15 bases separating them. CDR3 in amino acids: CASSWTSAEGTDTQYF. In DNA, the CDR3 is TGCGCCAGCAGCTGGACCAGCGCAGAGGGCACAGATACGCAGTATTTT.